This entry lists 15 T cell receptor beta chains sequenced from one sample in a study of Ad26.COV2.S vaccination and SARS-CoV-2 variants. Profiling relied on immunoSEQ multiplex PCR, and the TCRdb table lists in-frame clones only, not all of them. Among 250,000 or so clones listed, around 88% were seen once. Treatment of the sample: around 19 received Ad26.COV2.S at low or high dose, single or two shots; about five received placebo; per-sample allocation not given. Day 63 after the first vaccine or placebo injection was the time point for sampling. The sequences come from peripheral blood, collected in a trial of Ad26.COV2.S vaccine versus placebo. Receptors were obtained from a person aged 18-60 years who received the Ad26.COV2.S COVID-19 vaccine or a placebo.

The chain recombines TRBV7-9 with TRBJ2-3; no firm D call. The CDR3 totals 11 residues. Germline assignment: CDR1 SEHNR and CDR2 FQNEAQ (reference sequence). Trimming left V 7 bases short and J 6 bases short, with 8 bases between. CDR3 loop: CASTLTDTQYF. CDR3 bases: TGTGCCAGCACCCTTACCGATACGCAGTATTTT.

The chain uses TRBV15 and TRBJ1-1; D remains ambiguous. The CDR3 has 15 amino acids. V shed 0 bases and J shed 1 base, with 9 bases lying between them. Germline CDR1 is LNHNV and CDR2 is YYDKDF (reference sequence). The chain's CDR3 is CATSRDLAGNTEAFF. Here the CDR3 DNA reads TGTGCCACCAGCAGAGATCTCGCAGGGAACACTGAAGCTTTCTTT.

The genes are TRBV21-1 and TRBJ2-1; the DNA was not used to check the table's D call, TRBD2. TRBV21-1 is given as a pseudogene. The CDR3 is 14 residues long. CDR3 bases: TGTGCCAGCAGCAGAGCTAGCGTAGACAATGAGCAGTTCTTC. Translation: CASSRASVDNEQFF.

This chain links TRBV18 with TRBJ1-2; D is ambiguous. Germline V lookup: CDR1 KGHSH, CDR2 LQKENI. There are 15 residues in the CDR3. V was pared by 5 bases and J by 8 bases, with 21 bases between. The DNA of the CDR3 is TGTGCCAGCTCAGCCTCCGGGTCTCACCCGACGGGCTACACCTTC. Translation gives CASSASGSHPTGYTF.

The chain couples TRBV10-2 to TRBJ2-7, with D perhaps TRBD1 or TRBD2 (5 bases each). V gave up 2 bases and J gave up 1 base, with 9 bases separating them. The CDR3 contains 14 residues. Germline values: CDR1 WSHSY, CDR2 SAAADI. The CDR3 nucleotides read TGCGCCAGCAGTGAGGGGGGAGTATCCTACGAGCAGTACTTC. It yields the protein CASSEGGVSYEQYF.

This clone appeared a few times. This chain connects TRBV24-1 to TRBJ1-5; 7 bases agree with TRBD1. The germline V gene encodes CDR1 KGHDR and CDR2 SFDVKD. This CDR3 spans 16 amino acids. V lost 0 bases to trimming and J lost 9 bases; unmatched junction nucleotides: 10. CDR3 residues: CATSDLRGQPRGPQHF. The DNA for the CDR3 is TGTGCCACCAGTGATTTGAGGGGACAGCCCAGAGGGCCCCAGCATTTT.

This clone was found once. The chain joins TRBV30 to TRBJ1-2; unclear D gene. V was clipped by 6 bases and J by 0 bases, with 5 bases between them. CDR1 GTSNPN and CDR2 SVGIG come from the germline V gene (reference sequence). The CDR3 consists of 11 residues. The CDR3 loop is CACLANYGYTF. Written as DNA, the CDR3 is TGTGCCTGCCTAGCTAACTATGGCTACACCTTC.

The gene calls are TRBV4-3 and TRBJ1-1; D is unclear. The CDR3 is 11 amino acids. Looked up from germline, CDR1 is LGHNA and CDR2 is YSLEER. Trimming left V 4 bases short and J 2 bases short, with 2 bases between. CDR3 nucleotide sequence: TGCGCCAGCAGCCTAAACACTGAAGCTTTCTTT. Its translation: CASSLNTEAFF.

Comment on this clone: The sample carries other DNA sequences with the same CDR3. This chain joins TRBV2 and TRBJ1-2; D possibly corresponds to TRBD1 (6 bases). V shed 3 bases and J shed 4 bases, with 9 bases lying between them. The CDR3 is 13 residues long. Germline-derived CDR1 and CDR2 are SNHLY and FYNNEI. The CDR3 coding sequence is TGTGCCAGCAGTGAGGGGGGCGGCTATGGCTACACCTTC. It codes for CASSEGGGYGYTF.

The chain combines TRBV14 with TRBJ1-3; D ambiguous. Germline V gene sequence: CDR1 SGHDN, CDR2 FVKESK. V dropped 1 base and J dropped 0 bases, with 10 bases sitting between them. The CDR3 is 16 residues long. The CDR3 sequence is CASSQGGMRSGNTIYF. The CDR3 DNA reads as TGTGCCAGCAGCCAAGGTGGGATGCGCTCTGGAAACACCATATATTTT.

This clone has ten or more counts. The J gene is TRBJ2-7, the V gene TRBV30; either TRBD1 or TRBD2 may supply D (5 bases each). Trimming shortened V by 2 bases and J by 4 bases, and 12 bases separated the two germline ends. CDR1 is GTSNPN and CDR2 is SVGIG in the germline V gene (reference sequence). This CDR3 has 13 residues. CDR3 amino acids: CAWSWQGEYEQYF. CDR3 DNA: TGTGCCTGGAGTTGGCAGGGAGAGTACGAGCAGTACTTC. Together with reference TRBV30 and TRBJ2-7, the CDR3 gives the full variable domain: SQTIHQWPATLVQPVGSPLSLECTVEGTSNPNLYWYRQAAGRGLQLLFYSVGIGQISSEVPQNLSASRPQDRQFILSSKKLLLSDSGFYLCAWSWQGEYEQYFGPGTRLTVT.

The chain joins TRBV18 to TRBJ2-5, with TRBD1 as a possible D gene (5 bases). The CDR3 runs 15 residues. CDR1 is KGHSH, CDR2 LQKENI, per germline. Deletions cut 1 base from V and 1 base from J, with 10 bases between. CDR3 region: CASSPLGHTQETQYF. DNA for the CDR3: TGTGCCAGCTCACCACTAGGACACACCCAAGAGACCCAGTACTTC.

This clone showed up just a few times. The chain is built from TRBV19 and TRBJ1-2, with unresolved D. Germline loops: CDR1 LNHDA, CDR2 SQIVND (reference sequence). The CDR3 spans 13 residues. V was clipped by 9 bases and J by 2 bases, with 13 bases between them. CDR3 nucleotides: TGTGCCAGCCGCGACGGAATAAACTATGGCTACACCTTC. Amino acids: CASRDGINYGYTF.

The rearrangement links TRBV5-6 to TRBJ1-1; TRBD1 matches 11 bases. The J segment lost 1 base and the V segment lost 0 bases, leaving 2 bases of the junction unmatched. Per the germline V gene, CDR1 is SGHDT and CDR2 is YYEEEE. The CDR3 extends over 16 amino acids. CDR3 loop: CASSLVGTGGNTEAFF. CDR3 coding DNA: TGTGCCAGCAGCTTGGTAGGGACAGGGGGGAACACTGAAGCTTTCTTT.

The chain has TRBV11-2 and TRBJ2-3; TRBD2 is a possible D gene (5 bases). Germline CDR1 reads SGHAT; CDR2 reads FQNNGV. V gave up 1 base and J gave up 4 bases, with 12 bases separating them. There are 15 residues in the CDR3. The CDR3, as DNA: TGTGCCAGCAGCTTAGGTATGGGGAGCCCAGATACGCAGTATTTT. Translating gives CASSLGMGSPDTQYF.